This T cell receptor (beta chain) was sequenced for a study of T cell responses to AZD1222 COVID-19 vaccine. General study findings and limits: Spike as a whole was targeted by vaccine-associated CD4 TCRs, dominant at 160-218 and 743-854. Repertoires were obtained only post-peak T cell response.

This CDR3 has 11 amino acids. Germline CDR1 GTSNPN, CDR2 SVGIG (reference sequence). Repertoires were generated with immunoSEQ multiplex PCR, while TCRdb's copy carries only in-frame clones and drops some. The table includes roughly 120,000 clones, 80% to 95% detected once. Points on this clone: Its antigen is currently unknown. An end of the junction differs from the germline gene, which may be a read error.

The sequence came from an adult who received the AZD1222 COVID-19 vaccine. The chain has TRBV30 and TRBJ2-7; 7 bases align to TRBD1. The sample here was peripheral blood, taken 28 days after the second AZD1222 dose. For the CDR3, the DNA is TGTGCCTGCTCCCAGGGGGACACTTTTCGATTC. Its protein product is CACSQGDTFRF.